These 9 T cell receptor beta chains originate from one sample sequenced in a study of blood T cell repertoires in COVID-19. TCRdb keeps only in-frame clones here, not all; method: immunoSEQ multiplex PCR. The sample shows 100,000 to 130,000 clones, 84% of them seen only once. The sample consisted of peripheral blood. These receptors came from a human donor in a cohort sampled during active COVID-19.

The DNA for the CDR3 is TGCAGCGTTCATGGGGGAGGGACAGATACGCAGTATTTT. Amino acids: CSVHGGGTDTQYF. This chain joins TRBV29-1 and TRBJ2-3; 7 nucleotides agree with TRBD2. This CDR3 has 13 residues. The V and J ends lost 5 bases and 3 bases, in that order; junction bases with no gene match: 5. CDR1 SQVTM and CDR2 ANQGSEA come from the germline V gene.

The J gene is TRBJ2-3, the V gene TRBV3-1 (or the pseudogene TRBV3-2); the D gene is possibly TRBD1 (5 bases). CDR1 and CDR2 from the germline V gene are LGHDT and YNNKEL (reference sequence). The CDR3 extends over 13 amino acids. Trimming pared 0 bases from V and 5 bases from J, leaving 6 bases between. The CDR3 DNA sequence: TGTGCCAGCAGCCAAGAGCAGGGAGATACGCAGTATTTT. This translates into CASSQEQGDTQYF.

The rearrangement links TRBV6-5 to TRBJ2-1; a possible D gene is TRBD2 (5 bases). Trimming left V 7 bases short and J 2 bases short, with 12 bases between. Germline CDR1 and CDR2: MNHEY and SVGAGI. CDR3 length equals 14 residues. CDR3 sequence reads: CASIREHTYNEQFF. CDR3 sequence (DNA): TGTGCCAGCATTCGGGAACATACCTACAATGAGCAGTTCTTC.

This clone was counted between two and nine times. This chain uses TRBV9 with TRBJ2-1; 14 bases are shared with TRBD2. The CDR3 runs to 18 residues. Germline loops: CDR1 SGDLS, CDR2 YYNGEE. J gave up 10 bases and V 3 bases, and 15 bases lay outside the gene matches. The CDR3 DNA follows: TGTGCCAGCAGCGCTGAACGGGGGACTAGCGGGAGTAGGTGGGAGCAGTTCTTC. Its protein product is CASSAERGTSGSRWEQFF.

The chain couples TRBV11-2 to TRBJ2-7; D is perhaps TRBD1 (5 bases). CDR1 is SGHAT and CDR2 is FQNNGV in the germline V gene. CDR3 size: 14 residues. Trimming removed 5 bases at V and 0 bases at J, with 11 bases between. CDR3 DNA sequence: TGTGCCAGCAGCCCGTACAGGTCCTCCTACGAGCAGTACTTC. This sequence encodes CASSPYRSSYEQYF.

The CDR3 DNA reads TGTGCCAGCCACAGGGGGCTGGTCACCGGGGAGCTGTTTTTT. The encoded protein is CASHRGLVTGELFF. The V call is TRBV6-5, the J call TRBJ2-2, with 9 nucleotides matching TRBD1. After removal of 8 bases from V and 4 bases from J, the junction contained 5 bases not matched to a gene. CDR1 MNHEY and CDR2 SVGAGI come from the germline V gene. CDR3 size: 14 residues.

The chain links TRBV3-1 (or the pseudogene TRBV3-2) to TRBJ1-1; D may be TRBD1 (5 bases). The V and J ends lost 5 bases and 11 bases respectively, with 18 bases between them. The CDR3 length is 13 residues. CDR1 and CDR2 from the germline V gene are LGHDT and YNNKEL (reference sequence). The CDR3 DNA reads as TGTGCCAGCAGCGTCGACAGCTTCCGGGCGGCTTTCTTT. It yields the protein CASSVDSFRAAFF.

This clone is judged medium-sized. This chain joins TRBV19 and TRBJ2-2, with D perhaps TRBD1 (7 bases). The CDR3 is 16 amino acids. V was pared by 3 bases and J by 4 bases, with 15 bases between. Germline CDR1 LNHDA, CDR2 SQIVND (reference sequence). CDR3: CASSIGTEGATGELFF. DNA for the CDR3: TGTGCCAGTAGTATTGGGACTGAGGGGGCCACCGGGGAGCTGTTTTTT.

The V call is TRBV15, the J call TRBJ2-1; perhaps TRBD2 as D (5 bases). The CDR3 extends over 15 amino acids. CDR1 and CDR2 from the germline V gene are LNHNV and YYDKDF (reference sequence). Deletions cut 5 bases from V and 4 bases from J, with 15 bases between. The CDR3 nucleotides are TGTGCCACCAGCCGCGAGCCCCCGGGGTACAATGAGCAGTTCTTC. It yields the protein CATSREPPGYNEQFF.